This T cell receptor (beta chain) was captured in a study of CD8 T cells in Susac syndrome. Random hexamers were used to reverse transcribe an amount of roughly 0.5 to 1 ug RNA. A single record per CDR3 protein comes from TCRdb applying MiXCR to the immunoSEQ multiplex PCR reads. The sample lists under 200,000 distinct CDR3 sequences; 95% were seen once. The CDR3 is 14 amino acids. Germline lookup yields CDR1 SNHLY and CDR2 FYNNEI. The germline V and J ends were trimmed by 1 base and 3 bases, with 9 bases remaining between them. Sequencing of TCR beta was performed on blood CD8+ T cells and on blood CD4+ T cells.

Input material: CD4+ T cells from PBMCs. This rearrangement joins TRBV2 to TRBJ1-2; perhaps TRBD1 as D (6 bases). The clonotype originates from a human donor in good health. The CDR3 DNA sequence: TGTGCCAGCAGTGAAGATACAGGGTACTATGGCTACACCTTC. Translating gives CASSEDTGYYGYTF.